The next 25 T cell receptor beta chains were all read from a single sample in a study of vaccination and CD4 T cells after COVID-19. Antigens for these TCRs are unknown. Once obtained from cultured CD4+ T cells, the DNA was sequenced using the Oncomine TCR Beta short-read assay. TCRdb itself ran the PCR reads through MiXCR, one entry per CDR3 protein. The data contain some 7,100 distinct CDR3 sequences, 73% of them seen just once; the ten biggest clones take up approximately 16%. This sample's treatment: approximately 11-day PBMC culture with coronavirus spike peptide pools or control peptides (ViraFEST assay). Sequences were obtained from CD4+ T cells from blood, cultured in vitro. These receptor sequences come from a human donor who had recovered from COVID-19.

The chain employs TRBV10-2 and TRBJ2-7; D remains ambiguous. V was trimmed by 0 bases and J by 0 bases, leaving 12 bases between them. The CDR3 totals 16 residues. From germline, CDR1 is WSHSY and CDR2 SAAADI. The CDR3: CASSESGPISSYEQYF. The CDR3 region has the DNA TGCGCCAGCAGTGAGTCTGGACCTATAAGCTCCTACGAGCAGTACTTC.

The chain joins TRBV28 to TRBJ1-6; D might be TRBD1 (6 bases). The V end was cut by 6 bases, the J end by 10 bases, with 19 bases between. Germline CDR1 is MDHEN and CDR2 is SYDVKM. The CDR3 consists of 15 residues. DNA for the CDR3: TGTGCCAGCAGCCAGGGGAGTAGGGGAGGGTCACCCCTCCACTTT. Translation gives CASSQGSRGGSPLHF.

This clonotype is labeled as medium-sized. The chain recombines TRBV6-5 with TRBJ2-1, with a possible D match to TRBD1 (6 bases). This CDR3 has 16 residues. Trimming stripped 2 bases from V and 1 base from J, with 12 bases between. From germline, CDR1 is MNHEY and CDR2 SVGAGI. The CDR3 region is CASSYLQGRSYNEQFF. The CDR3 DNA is TGTGCCAGCAGTTACCTACAGGGCCGTTCCTACAATGAGCAGTTCTTC.

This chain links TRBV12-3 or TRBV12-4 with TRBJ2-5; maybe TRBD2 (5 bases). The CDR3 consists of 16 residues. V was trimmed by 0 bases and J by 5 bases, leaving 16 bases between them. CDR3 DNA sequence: TGTGCCAGCAGTTTAGCGTCGGTCTTAGGGAGTGAGACCCAGTACTTC. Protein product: CASSLASVLGSETQYF.

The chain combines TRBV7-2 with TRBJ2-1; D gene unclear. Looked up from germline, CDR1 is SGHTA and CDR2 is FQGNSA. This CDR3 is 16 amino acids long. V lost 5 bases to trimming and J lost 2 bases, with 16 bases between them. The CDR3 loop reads CASSRYVAETYNEQFF. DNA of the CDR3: TGTGCCAGCAGCCGATACGTGGCGGAAACCTACAATGAGCAGTTCTTC.

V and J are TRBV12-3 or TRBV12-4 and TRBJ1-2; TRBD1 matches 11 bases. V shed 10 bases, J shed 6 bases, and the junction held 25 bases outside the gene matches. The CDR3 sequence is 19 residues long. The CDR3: CATSEGIWTGGKMGNGYTF. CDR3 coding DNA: TGTGCCACGTCAGAGGGGATTTGGACAGGGGGCAAGATGGGGAATGGCTACACCTTC.

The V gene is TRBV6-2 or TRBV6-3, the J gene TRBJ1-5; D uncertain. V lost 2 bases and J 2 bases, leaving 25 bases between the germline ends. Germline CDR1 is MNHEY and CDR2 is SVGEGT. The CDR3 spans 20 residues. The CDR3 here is CASSYRVYSWELFGNQPQHF. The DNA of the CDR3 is TGTGCCAGCAGTTACAGGGTCTACTCATGGGAACTTTTCGGCAATCAGCCCCAGCATTTT.

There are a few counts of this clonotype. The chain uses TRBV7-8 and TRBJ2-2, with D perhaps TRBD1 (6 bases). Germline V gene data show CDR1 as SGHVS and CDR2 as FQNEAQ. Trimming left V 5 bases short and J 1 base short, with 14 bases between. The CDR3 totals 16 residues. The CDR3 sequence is CASSKRGTQNTGELFF. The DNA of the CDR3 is TGTGCCAGCAGCAAAAGGGGGACACAGAACACCGGGGAGCTGTTTTTT.

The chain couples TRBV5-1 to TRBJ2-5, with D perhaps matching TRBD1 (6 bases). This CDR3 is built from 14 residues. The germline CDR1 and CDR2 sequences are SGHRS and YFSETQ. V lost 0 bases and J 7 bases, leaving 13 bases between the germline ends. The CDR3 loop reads CASSLGTVEGTQYF. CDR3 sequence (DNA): TGCGCCAGCAGCTTGGGGACAGTTGAAGGGACCCAGTACTTC.

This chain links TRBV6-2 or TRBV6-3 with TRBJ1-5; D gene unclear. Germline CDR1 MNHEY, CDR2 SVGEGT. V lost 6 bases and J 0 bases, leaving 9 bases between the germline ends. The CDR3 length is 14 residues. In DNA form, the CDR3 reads TGTGCCAGCAGGGAGGAATCTAGCAATCAGCCCCAGCATTTT. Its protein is CASREESSNQPQHF.

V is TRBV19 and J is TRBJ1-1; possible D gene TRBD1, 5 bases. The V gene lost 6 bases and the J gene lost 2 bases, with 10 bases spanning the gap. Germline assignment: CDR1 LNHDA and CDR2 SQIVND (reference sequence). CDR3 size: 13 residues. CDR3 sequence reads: CASSRQINTEAFF. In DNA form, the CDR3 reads TGTGCCAGTAGCAGACAGATAAACACTGAAGCTTTCTTT.

This CDR3 reads CASSDPTTSGAYNEQFF. The CDR3 nucleotides read TGTGCCAGCAGTGACCCGACTACTAGCGGAGCTTACAATGAGCAGTTCTTC. The chain is built from TRBV6-1 and TRBJ2-1; 8 positions agree with TRBD2. J lost 4 bases, V lost 3 bases, and 11 bases had no gene match. The germline V gene has CDR1 MNHNS and CDR2 SASEGT. The CDR3 sequence is 17 residues long.

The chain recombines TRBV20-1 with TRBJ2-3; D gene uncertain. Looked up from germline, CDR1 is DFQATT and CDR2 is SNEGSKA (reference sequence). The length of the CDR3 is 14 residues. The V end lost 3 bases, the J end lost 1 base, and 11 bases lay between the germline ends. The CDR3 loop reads CSARGPGRTDTQYF. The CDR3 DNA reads TGCAGTGCTAGGGGTCCAGGCCGCACAGATACGCAGTATTTT.

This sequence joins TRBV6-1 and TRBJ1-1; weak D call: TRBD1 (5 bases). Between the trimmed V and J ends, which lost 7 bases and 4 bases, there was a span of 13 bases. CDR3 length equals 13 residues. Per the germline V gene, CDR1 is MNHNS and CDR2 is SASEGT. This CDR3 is CASKPTGRTEAFF. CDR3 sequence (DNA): TGTGCCAGCAAACCAACAGGACGCACTGAAGCTTTCTTT.

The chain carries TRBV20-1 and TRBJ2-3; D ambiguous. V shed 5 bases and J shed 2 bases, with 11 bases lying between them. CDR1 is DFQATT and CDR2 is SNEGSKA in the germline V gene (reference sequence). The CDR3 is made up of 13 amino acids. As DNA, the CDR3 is TGCAGTGCTTCCAGGACGGACACAGATACGCAGTATTTT. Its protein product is CSASRTDTDTQYF.

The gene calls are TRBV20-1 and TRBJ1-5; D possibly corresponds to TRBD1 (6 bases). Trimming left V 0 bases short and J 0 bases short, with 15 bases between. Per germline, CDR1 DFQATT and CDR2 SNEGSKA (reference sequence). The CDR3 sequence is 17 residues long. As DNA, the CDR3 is TGCAGTGCTAGAGACTCCGGGGGGGCGAGTAGCAATCAGCCCCAGCATTTT. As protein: CSARDSGGASSNQPQHF.

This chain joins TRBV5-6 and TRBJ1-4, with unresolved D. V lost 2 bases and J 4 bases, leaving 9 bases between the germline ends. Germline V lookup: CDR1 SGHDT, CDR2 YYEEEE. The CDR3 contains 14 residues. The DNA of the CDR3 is TGTGCCAGCAGCTTTTACGGCCTTAATGAAAAACTGTTTTTT. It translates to CASSFYGLNEKLFF.

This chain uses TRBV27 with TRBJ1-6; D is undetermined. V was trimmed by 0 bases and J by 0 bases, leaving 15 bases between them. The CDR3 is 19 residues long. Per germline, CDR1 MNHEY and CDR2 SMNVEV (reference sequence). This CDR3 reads CASSLSPAGDSSYNSPLHF. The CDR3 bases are TGTGCCAGCAGTTTATCGCCGGCAGGAGATAGCTCCTATAATTCACCCCTCCACTTT.

CDR3 sequence: CASSGRRDNQPQHF. CDR3 coding DNA: TGTGCCAGTTCGGGCAGGCGTGACAATCAGCCCCAGCATTTT. The rearrangement links TRBV19 to TRBJ1-5; no clear D. This CDR3 has 14 amino acids. The V end lost 8 bases, the J end lost 3 bases, and 14 bases lay between the germline ends. Germline assignment: CDR1 LNHDA and CDR2 SQIVND (reference sequence).

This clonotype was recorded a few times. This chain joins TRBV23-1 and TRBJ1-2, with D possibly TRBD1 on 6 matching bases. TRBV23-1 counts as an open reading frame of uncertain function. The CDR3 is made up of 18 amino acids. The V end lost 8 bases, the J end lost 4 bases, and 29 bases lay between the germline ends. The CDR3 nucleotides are TGCGCCAGCCATTTGAGTGTGGGACACCACGACACCATCTATGGCTACACCTTC. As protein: CASHLSVGHHDTIYGYTF.

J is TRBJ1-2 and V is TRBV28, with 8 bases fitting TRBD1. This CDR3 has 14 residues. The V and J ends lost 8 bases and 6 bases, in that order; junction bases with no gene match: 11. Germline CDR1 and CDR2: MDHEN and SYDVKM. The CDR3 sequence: CASLIRDRYNGYTF. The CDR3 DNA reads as TGTGCCAGCTTGATCCGGGACAGGTATAATGGCTACACCTTC.

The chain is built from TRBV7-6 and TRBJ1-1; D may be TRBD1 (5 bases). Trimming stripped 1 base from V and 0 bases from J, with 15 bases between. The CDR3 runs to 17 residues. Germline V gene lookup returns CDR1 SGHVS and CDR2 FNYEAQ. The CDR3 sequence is CASSLEGQGSLNTEAFF. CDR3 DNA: TGTGCCAGCAGCTTAGAAGGCCAGGGTTCATTGAACACTGAAGCTTTCTTT.

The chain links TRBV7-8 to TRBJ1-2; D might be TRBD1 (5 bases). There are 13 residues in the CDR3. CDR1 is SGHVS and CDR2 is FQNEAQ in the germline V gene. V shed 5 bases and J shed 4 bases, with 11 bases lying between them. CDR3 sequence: CASSQDTLYGYTF. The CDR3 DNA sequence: TGTGCCAGCAGCCAGGACACCCTCTATGGCTACACCTTC.

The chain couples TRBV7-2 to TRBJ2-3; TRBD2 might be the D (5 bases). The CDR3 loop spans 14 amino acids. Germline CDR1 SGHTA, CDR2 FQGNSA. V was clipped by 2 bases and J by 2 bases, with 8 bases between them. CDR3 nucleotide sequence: TGTGCCAGCAGCTTACAGCGGTACACAGATACGCAGTATTTT. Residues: CASSLQRYTDTQYF.

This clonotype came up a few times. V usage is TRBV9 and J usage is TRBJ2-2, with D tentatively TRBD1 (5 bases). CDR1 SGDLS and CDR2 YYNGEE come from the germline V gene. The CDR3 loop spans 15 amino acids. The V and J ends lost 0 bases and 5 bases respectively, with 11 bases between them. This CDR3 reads CASSVDRGWTGELFF. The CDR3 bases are TGTGCCAGCAGCGTAGATAGGGGCTGGACCGGGGAGCTGTTTTTT.